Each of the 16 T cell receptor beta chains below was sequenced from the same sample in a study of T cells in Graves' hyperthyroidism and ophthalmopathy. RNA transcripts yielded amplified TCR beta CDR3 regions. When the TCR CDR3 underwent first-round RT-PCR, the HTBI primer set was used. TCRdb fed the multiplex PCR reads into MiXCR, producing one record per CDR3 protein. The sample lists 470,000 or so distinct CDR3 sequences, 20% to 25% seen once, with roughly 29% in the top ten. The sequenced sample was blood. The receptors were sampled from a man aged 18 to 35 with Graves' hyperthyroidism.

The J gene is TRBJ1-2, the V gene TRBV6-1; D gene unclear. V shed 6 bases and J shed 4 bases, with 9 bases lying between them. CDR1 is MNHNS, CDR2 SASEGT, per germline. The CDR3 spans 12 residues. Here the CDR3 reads CASRSLSYGYTF. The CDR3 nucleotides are TGTGCCAGCAGAAGCCTCTCCTATGGCTACACCTTC.

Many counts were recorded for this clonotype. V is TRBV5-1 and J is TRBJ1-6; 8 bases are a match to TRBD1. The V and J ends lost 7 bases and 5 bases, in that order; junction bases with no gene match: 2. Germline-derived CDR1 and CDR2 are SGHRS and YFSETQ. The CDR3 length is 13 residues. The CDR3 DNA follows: TGCGCCAGCGCGGGACAGGATAATTCACCCCTCCACTTT. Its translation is CASAGQDNSPLHF.

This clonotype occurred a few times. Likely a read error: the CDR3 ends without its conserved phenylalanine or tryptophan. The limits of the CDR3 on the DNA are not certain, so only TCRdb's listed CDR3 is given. CDR3 region: CASSELPNTEACL. This chain connects TRBV2 to TRBJ1-1. Germline assignment: CDR1 SNHLY and CDR2 FYNNEI. The CDR3 has 13 residues if both end residues are counted.

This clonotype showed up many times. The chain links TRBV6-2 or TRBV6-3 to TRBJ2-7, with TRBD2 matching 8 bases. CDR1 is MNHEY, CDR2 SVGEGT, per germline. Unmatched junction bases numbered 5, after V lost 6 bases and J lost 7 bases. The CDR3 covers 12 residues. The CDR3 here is CASSGLALEQYF. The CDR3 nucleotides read TGTGCCAGCAGCGGACTAGCTTTAGAGCAGTACTTC.

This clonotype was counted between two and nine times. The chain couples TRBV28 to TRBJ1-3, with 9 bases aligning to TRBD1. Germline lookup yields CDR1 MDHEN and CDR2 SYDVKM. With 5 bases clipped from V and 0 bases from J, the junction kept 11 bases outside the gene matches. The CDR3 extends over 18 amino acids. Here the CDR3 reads CASSPDRGMGNSGNTIYF. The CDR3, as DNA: TGTGCCAGCAGTCCGGACAGGGGAATGGGGAACTCTGGAAACACCATATATTTT.

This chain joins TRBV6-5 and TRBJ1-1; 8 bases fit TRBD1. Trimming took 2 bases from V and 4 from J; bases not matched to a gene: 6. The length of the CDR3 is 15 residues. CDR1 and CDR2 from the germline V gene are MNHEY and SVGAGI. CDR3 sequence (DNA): TGTGCCAGCAGTTACACAGGGGGAGTAGGCACTGAAGCTTTCTTT. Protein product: CASSYTGGVGTEAFF.

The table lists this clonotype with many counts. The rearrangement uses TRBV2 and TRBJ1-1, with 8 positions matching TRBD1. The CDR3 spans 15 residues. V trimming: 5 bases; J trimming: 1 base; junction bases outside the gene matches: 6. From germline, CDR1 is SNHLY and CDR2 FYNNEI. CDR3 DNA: TGTGCCAGCAGTAAGGAGACAGGGGCGAACACTGAAGCTTTCTTT. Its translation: CASSKETGANTEAFF.

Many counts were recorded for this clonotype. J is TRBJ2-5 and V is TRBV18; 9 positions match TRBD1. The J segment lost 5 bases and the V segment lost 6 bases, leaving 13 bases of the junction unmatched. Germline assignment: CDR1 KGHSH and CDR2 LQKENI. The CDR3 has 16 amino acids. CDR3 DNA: TGTGCCAGCTCCCCAACCGGGACAGGGTTCTTCGAGACCCAGTACTTC. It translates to CASSPTGTGFFETQYF.

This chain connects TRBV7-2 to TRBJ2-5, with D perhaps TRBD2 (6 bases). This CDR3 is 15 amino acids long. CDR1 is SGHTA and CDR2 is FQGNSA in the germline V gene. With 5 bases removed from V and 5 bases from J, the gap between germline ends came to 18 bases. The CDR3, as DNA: TGTGCCAGCAGCCTCAACGCCCCCCGGGGGGAGACCCAGTACTTC. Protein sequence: CASSLNAPRGETQYF.

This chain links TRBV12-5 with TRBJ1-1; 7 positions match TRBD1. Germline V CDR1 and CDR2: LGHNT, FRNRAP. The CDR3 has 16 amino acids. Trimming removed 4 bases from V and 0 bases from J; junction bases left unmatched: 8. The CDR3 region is CASGSDRQGLNTEAFF. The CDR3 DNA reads TGTGCTAGTGGTTCGGACCGACAGGGCTTGAACACTGAAGCTTTCTTT.

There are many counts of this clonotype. CDR3 DNA: TGTGCCAGCAGCTTCATTCAACAGGGGGCGACTGAAGCTTTCTTT. This translates into CASSFIQQGATEAFF. The genes are TRBV5-6 and TRBJ1-1; TRBD1 agrees at 9 bases. V shed 2 bases and J 5 bases; nucleotides not matched to a gene: 7. Germline V lookup: CDR1 SGHDT, CDR2 YYEEEE. The CDR3 contains 15 residues.

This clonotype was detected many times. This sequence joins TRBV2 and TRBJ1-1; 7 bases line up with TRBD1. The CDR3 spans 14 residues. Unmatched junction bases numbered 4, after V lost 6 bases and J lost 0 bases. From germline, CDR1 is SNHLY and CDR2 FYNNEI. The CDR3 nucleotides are TGTGCCAGCAGCGAAACAGGGGTGAACACTGAAGCTTTCTTT. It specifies CASSETGVNTEAFF. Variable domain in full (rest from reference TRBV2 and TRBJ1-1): EPEVTQTPSHQVTQMGQEVILRCVPISNHLYFYWYRQILGQKVEFLVSFYNNEISEKSEIFDDQFSVERPDGSNFTLKIRSTKLEDSAMYFCASSETGVNTEAFFGQGTRLTVV.

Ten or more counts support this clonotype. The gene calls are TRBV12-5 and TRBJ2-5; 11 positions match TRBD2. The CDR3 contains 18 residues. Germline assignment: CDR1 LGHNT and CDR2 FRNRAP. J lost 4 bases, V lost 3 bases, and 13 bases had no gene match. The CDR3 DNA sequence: TGTGCTAGTGGTTTCTACCCTAGGGCTAGCGGGGGGCTAGAGACCCAGTACTTC. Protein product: CASGFYPRASGGLETQYF.

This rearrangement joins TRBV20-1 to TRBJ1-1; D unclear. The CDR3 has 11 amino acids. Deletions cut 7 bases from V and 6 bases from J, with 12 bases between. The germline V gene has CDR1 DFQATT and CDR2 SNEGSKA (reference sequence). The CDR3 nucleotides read TGCAGTGTAGCTCTGGGTGCTGAAGCTTTCTTT. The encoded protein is CSVALGAEAFF.

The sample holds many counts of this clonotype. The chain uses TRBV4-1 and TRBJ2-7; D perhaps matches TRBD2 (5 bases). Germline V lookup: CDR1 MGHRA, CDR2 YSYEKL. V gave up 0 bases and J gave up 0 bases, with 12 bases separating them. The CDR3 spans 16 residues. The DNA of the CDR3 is TGCGCCAGCAGCCAAGATCCCCAGCGGAGCTCCTACGAGCAGTACTTC. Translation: CASSQDPQRSSYEQYF.

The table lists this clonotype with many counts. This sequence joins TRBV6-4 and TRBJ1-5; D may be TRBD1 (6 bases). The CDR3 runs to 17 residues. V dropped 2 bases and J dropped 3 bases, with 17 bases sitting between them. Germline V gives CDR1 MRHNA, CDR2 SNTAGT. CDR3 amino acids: CASSDDWQGPLNQPQHF. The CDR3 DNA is TGTGCCAGCAGTGACGATTGGCAGGGGCCCCTCAATCAGCCCCAGCATTTT.